This TCR beta chain was obtained from a study of early T cells in non-severe SARS-CoV-2 infection. Study-level background: Sequenced material consisted of bulk RNA (from unsorted whole blood), and chains were unpaired. Findings and limits, study-wide: VDJdb matches were skewed toward anti-spike CD8 T cell responses.

TCRdb reanalysed the 5' RACE reads using MiXCR and keeps one entry per CDR3 protein. Of under 85,000 distinct CDR3 sequences detected, about 13% appear once; the ten largest clones hold approximately 1.1%. The CDR3 length is 14 residues. V was trimmed by 0 bases and J by 1 base, leaving 5 bases between them. Germline-derived CDR1 and CDR2 are MNHEY and SMNVEV (reference sequence). Of note for this clonotype: Its cognate antigen is unknown.

Sequencing was performed on whole blood. The rearrangement links TRBV27 to TRBJ2-3; D gene ambiguous. This receptor was identified in an adult who was a healthcare worker with PCR-confirmed SARS-CoV-2 infection or an uninfected control (not recorded which). In DNA, the CDR3 is TGTGCCAGCAGTTTATCGGATGGCACAGATACGCAGTATTTT. This encodes CASSLSDGTDTQYF.